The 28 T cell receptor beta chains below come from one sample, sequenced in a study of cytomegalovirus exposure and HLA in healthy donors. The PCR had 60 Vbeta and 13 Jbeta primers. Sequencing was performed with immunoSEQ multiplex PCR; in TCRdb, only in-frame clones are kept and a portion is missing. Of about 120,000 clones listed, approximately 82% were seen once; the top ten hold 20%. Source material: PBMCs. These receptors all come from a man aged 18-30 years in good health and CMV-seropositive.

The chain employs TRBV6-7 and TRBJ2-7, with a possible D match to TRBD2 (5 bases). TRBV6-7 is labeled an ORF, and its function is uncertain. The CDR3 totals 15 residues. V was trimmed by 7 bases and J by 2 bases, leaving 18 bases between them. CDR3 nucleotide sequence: TGTGCCAGCACCCTAGGACGGGAATTCCCCTACGAGCAGTACTTC. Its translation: CASTLGREFPYEQYF.

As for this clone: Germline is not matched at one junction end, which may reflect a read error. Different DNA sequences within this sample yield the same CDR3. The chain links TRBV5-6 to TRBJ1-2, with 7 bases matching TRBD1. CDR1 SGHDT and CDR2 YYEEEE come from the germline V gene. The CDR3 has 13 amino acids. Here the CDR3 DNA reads TGCGCCAGCAGCTCCGGGACAGTTAATGGCTACACCTTC. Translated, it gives CASSSGTVNGYTF.

Here the CDR3 reads CASSPGVPMNTEAFF. The CDR3 nucleotides read TGCGCCAGCAGCCCAGGGGTACCCATGAACACTGAAGCTTTCTTT. The chain links TRBV4-1 to TRBJ1-1, with D tentatively TRBD1 (6 bases). Germline V gives CDR1 MGHRA, CDR2 YSYEKL. CDR3 length: 15 amino acids. Between the trimmed V and J ends, which lost 4 bases and 0 bases, there was a span of 12 bases.

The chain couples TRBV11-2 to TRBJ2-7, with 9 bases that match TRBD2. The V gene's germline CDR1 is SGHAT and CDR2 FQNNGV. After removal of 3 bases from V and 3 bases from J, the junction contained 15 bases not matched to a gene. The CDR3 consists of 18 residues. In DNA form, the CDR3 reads TGTGCCAGCAGCTTTGGCGTCGCGTCGGGCGGGGGGGTCTACGAGCAGTACTTC. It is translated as CASSFGVASGGGVYEQYF.

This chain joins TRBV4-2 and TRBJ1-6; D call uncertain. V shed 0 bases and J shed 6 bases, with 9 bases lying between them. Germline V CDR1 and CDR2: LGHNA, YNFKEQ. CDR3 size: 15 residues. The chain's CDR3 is CASSQERLSNSPLHF. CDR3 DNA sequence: TGTGCCAGCAGCCAAGAACGACTGAGTAATTCACCCCTCCACTTT.

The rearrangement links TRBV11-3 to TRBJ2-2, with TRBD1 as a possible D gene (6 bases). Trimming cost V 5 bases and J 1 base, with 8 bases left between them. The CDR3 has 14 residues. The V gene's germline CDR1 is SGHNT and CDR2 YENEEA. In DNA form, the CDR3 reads TGTGCCAGCAGCCGGGGACAGAACACCGGGGAGCTGTTTTTT. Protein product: CASSRGQNTGELFF. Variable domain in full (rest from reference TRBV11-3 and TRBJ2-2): EAGVVQSPRYKIIEKKQPVAFWCNPISGHNTLYWYLQNLGQGPELLIRYENEEAVDDSQLPKDRFSAERLKGVDSTLKIQPAELGDSAVYLCASSRGQNTGELFFGEGSRLTVL.

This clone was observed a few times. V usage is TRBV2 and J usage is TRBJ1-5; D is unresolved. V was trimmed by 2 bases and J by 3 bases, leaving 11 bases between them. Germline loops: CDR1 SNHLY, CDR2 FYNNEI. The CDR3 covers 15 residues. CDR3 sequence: CASSEREEFNQPQHF. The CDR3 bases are TGTGCCAGCAGTGAAAGAGAGGAATTCAATCAGCCCCAGCATTTT.

The CDR3 loop reads CASSELARGREQYF. The DNA of the CDR3 is TGTGCCAGCAGTGAACTAGCGAGGGGGCGCGAGCAGTACTTC. This chain joins TRBV6-1 and TRBJ2-7, with D perhaps matching TRBD1 (7 bases). V lost 2 bases, J lost 6 bases, and 14 bases lay in between. The CDR3 is 14 residues long. Germline loops: CDR1 MNHNS, CDR2 SASEGT.

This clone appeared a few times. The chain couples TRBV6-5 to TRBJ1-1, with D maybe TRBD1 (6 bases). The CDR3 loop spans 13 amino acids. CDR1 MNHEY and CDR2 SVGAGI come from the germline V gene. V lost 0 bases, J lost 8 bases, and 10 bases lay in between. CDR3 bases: TGTGCCAGCAGTTACTCGGGGGCAGCCGAAGCTTTCTTT. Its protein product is CASSYSGAAEAFF.

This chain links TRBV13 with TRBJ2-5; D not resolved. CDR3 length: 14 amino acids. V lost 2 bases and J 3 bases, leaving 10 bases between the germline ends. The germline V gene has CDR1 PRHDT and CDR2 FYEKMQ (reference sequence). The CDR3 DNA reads TGTGCCAGCAGCTTAAAGACATCTGAAGAGACCCAGTACTTC. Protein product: CASSLKTSEETQYF.

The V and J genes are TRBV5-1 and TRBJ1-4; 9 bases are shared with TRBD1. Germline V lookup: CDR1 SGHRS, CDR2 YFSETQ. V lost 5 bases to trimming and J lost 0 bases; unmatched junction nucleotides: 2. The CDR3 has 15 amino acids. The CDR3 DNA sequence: TGCGCCAGCAGGGGACAGGGTACAACTAATGAAAAACTGTTTTTT. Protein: CASRGQGTTNEKLFF.

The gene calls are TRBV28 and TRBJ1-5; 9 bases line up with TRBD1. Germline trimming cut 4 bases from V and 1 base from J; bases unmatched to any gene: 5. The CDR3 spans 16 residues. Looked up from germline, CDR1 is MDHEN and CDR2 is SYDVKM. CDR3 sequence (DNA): TGTGCCAGCAGTTCCAGACAGGGGGGGAGCAATCAGCCCCAGCATTTT. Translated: CASSSRQGGSNQPQHF.

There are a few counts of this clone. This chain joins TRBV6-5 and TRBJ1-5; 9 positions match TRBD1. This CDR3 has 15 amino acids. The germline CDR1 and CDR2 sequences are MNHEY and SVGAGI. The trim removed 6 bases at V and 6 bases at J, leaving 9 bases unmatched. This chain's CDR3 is CASRSTGGSGQPQHF. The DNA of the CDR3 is TGTGCCAGCAGATCTACAGGGGGCTCGGGTCAGCCCCAGCATTTT.

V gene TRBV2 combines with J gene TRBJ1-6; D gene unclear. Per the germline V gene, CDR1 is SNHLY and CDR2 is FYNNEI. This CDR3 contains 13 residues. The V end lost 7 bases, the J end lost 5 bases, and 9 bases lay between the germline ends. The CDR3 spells CASNTDHNSPLHF. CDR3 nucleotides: TGTGCCAGCAACACCGATCATAATTCACCCCTCCACTTT.

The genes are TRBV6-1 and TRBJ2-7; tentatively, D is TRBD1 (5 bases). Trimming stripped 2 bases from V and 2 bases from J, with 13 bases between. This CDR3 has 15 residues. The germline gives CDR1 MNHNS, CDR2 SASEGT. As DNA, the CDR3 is TGTGCCAGCAGTGAAACAGGCCTAACCACCTACGAGCAGTACTTC. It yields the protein CASSETGLTTYEQYF.

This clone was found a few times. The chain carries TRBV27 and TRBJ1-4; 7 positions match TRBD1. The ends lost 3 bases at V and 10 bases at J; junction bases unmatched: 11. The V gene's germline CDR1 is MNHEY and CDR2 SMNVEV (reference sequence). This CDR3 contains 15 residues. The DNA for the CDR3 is TGTGCCAGCAGTTTGGGAGACAGGGAGGTGGGAAAACTGTTTTTT. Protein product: CASSLGDREVGKLFF. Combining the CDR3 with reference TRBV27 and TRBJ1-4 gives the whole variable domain EAQVTQNPRYLITVTGKKLTVTCSQNMNHEYMSWYRQDPGLGLRQIYYSMNVEVTDKGDVPEGYKVSRKEKRNFPLILESPSPNQTSLYFCASSLGDREVGKLFFGSGTQLSVL.

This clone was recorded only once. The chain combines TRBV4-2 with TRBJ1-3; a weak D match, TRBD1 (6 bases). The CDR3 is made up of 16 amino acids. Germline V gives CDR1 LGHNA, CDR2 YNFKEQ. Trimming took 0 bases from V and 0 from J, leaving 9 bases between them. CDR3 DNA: TGTGCCAGCAGCCAAGAGGGGACAAACTCTGGAAACACCATATATTTT. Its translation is CASSQEGTNSGNTIYF.

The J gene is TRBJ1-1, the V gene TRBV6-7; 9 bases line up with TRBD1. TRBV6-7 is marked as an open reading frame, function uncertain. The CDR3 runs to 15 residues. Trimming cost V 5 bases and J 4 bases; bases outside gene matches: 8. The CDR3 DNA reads TGTGCCAGCAGTGACTACCGGGACAGGGTCACTGAAGCTTTCTTT. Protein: CASSDYRDRVTEAFF.

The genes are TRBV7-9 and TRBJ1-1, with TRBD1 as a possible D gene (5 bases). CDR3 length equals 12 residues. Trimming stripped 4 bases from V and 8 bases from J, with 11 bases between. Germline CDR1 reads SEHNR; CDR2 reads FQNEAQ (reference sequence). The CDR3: CASSWGEYEAFF. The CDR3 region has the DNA TGTGCCAGCAGCTGGGGGGAGTACGAAGCTTTCTTT. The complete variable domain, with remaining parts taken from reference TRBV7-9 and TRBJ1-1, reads DTGVSQNPRHKITKRGQNVTFRCDPISEHNRLYWYRQTLGQGPEFLTYFQNEAQLEKSRLLSDRFSAERPKGSFSTLEIQRTEQGDSAMYLCASSWGEYEAFFGQGTRLTVV.

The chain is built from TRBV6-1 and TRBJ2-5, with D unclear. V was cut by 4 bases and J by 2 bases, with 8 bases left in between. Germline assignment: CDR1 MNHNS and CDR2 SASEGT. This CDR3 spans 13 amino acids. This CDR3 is CASSVQTQETQYF. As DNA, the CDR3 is TGTGCCAGCAGTGTACAGACGCAAGAGACCCAGTACTTC.

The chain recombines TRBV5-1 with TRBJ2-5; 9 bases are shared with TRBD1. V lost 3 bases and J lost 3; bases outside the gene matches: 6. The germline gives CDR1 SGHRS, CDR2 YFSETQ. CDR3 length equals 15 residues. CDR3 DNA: TGCGCCAGCAGCTGGGGGGACAGGGCCGAAGAGACCCAGTACTTC. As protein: CASSWGDRAEETQYF.

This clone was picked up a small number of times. Written as DNA, the CDR3 is TGTGCCAGCAGTGAATGGGGGCGTATAAACATTCAGTACTTC. It is translated as CASSEWGRINIQYF. V is TRBV6-1 and J is TRBJ2-4, with D perhaps TRBD1 (6 bases). Between the trimmed V and J ends, which lost 2 bases and 6 bases, there was a span of 11 bases. CDR1 is MNHNS and CDR2 is SASEGT in the germline V gene. The CDR3 runs 14 residues.

The CDR3 here is CASSLRKYQETQYF. CDR3 coding DNA: TGTGCCAGCAGCTTGAGAAAGTACCAAGAGACCCAGTACTTC. The chain couples TRBV11-2 to TRBJ2-5; D uncertain. The germline V and J ends were trimmed by 3 bases and 0 bases, with 8 bases remaining between them. There are 14 residues in the CDR3. The V gene's germline CDR1 is SGHAT and CDR2 FQNNGV.

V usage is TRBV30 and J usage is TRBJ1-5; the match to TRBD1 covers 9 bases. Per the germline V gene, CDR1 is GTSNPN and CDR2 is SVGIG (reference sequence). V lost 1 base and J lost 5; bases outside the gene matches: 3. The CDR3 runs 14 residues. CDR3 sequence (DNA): TGTGCCTGGAGTGAGGGACAGGGATATCAGCCCCAGCATTTT. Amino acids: CAWSEGQGYQPQHF.

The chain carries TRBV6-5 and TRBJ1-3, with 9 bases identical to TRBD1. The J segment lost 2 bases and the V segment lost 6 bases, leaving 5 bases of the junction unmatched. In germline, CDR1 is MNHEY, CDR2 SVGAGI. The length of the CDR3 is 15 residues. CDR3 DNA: TGTGCCAGCAGCCCAACAGGGGGCACTGGAAACACCATATATTTT. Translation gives CASSPTGGTGNTIYF.

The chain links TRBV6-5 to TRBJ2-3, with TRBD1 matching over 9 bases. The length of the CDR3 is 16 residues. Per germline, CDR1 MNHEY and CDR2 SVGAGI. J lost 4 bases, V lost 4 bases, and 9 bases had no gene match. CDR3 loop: CASSSLPGQGSDTQYF. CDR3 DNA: TGTGCCAGCAGTTCCCTACCGGGACAGGGTTCAGATACGCAGTATTTT.

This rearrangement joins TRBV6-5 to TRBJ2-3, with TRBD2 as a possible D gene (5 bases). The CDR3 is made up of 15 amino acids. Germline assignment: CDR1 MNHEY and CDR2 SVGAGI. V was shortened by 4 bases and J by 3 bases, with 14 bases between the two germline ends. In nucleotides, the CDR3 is TGTGCCAGCAGTTCTTTCCCCACGGGGACAGATACGCAGTATTTT. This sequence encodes CASSSFPTGTDTQYF.

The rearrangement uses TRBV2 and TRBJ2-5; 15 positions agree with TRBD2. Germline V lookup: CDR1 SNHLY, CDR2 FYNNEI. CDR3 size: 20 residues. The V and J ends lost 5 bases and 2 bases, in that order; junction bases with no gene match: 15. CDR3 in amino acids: CASSWTSGGAEGLGQETQYF. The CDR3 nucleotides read TGTGCCAGCAGTTGGACTAGCGGGGGGGCCGAGGGATTGGGTCAAGAGACCCAGTACTTC.